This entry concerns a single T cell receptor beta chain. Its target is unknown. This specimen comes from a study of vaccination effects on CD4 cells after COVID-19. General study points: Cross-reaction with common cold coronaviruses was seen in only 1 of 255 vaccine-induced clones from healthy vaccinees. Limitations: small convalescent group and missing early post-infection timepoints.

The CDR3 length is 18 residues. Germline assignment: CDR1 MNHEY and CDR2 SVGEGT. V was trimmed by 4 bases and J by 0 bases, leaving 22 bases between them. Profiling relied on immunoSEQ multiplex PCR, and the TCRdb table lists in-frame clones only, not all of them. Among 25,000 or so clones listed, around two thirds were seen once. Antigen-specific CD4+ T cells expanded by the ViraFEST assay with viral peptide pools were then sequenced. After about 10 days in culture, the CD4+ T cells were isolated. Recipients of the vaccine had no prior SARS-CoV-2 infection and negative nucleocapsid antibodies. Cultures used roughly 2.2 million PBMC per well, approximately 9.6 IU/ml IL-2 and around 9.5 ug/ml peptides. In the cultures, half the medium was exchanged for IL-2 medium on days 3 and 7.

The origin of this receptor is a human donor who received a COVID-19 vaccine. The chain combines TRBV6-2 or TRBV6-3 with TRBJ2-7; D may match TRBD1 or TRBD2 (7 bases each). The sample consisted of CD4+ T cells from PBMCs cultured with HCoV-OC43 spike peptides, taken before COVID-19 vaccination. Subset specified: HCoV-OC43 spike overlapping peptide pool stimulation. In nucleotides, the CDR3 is TGTGCCAGCAGTTCCCCTTGGAAGCGGGACAGACCCTCCTACGAGCAGTACTTC. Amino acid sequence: CASSSPWKRDRPSYEQYF.